This record covers a single T cell receptor (beta chain). Its antigen remains unknown. The sample originates from a study of beta chain features in type 1 diabetes. Findings and caveats of the study: Type 1 diabetes patients had moderately but significantly shorter TCRB CDR3s in all four CD4+ subsets. Compared with healthy donors, patients appeared to share more similar naive, central memory and regulatory TCRB repertoires.

The junction had 1 base not matched to a gene; V was cut back by 5 bases and J by 0 bases. Per germline, CDR1 KGHSH and CDR2 LQKENI. CDR3 length: 16 amino acids. The study reverse transcribed the entire isolated RNA, so it sequenced expressed TCRB transcripts. Measured with immunoSEQ multiplex PCR; TCRdb has only the in-frame clones, and not every one. The repertoire holds 160,000 or so clones, with approximately 8.8% as singletons. The sequence came from a woman in her thirties with type 1 diabetes. The chain is built from TRBV18 and TRBJ2-3; 14 nucleotides match TRBD2. The sample taken for sequencing was central memory CD4+ T cells from blood. The CDR3 reads CASSRTSGRSTDTQYF. The CDR3 bases are TGTGCCAGCTCAAGGACTAGCGGGAGGAGCACAGATACGCAGTATTTT.